This T cell receptor beta chain was sequenced in a study of human T cells and chemical hapten exposure. For the study at large: How much TCR each sample yielded varied, mostly because pooled library volumes differed slightly.

The sample holds many counts of this clonotype. Trimming took off 4 bases at V and 7 bases at J, with 18 bases between the two ends. CDR3 length equals 15 residues. Germline lookup yields CDR1 SGHTS and CDR2 YDEGEE. Noted time point: healthy volunteer bleed at 6 weeks. Total RNA was extracted from unfractionated whole blood. Individual cDNA molecules had unique molecular identifiers attached to them by the library. How the authors handled the data: Sample TCR totals centred on a median of around 93,000, ranging about 20,000 to 750,000. MiXCR, run by TCRdb on the RACE reads, gives a single entry per CDR3 protein. The V and J calls and clone size are TCRdb's, not the authors'. The sample carries fewer than 85,000 distinct CDR3 sequences, 8.6% recorded once.

The sequencing input was whole blood. V and J are TRBV5-8 and TRBJ1-5; possibly TRBD1 for D (5 bases). The sequence derives from a female donor in good health. Some clones in this sample may be carry-over from other donors' samples. The CDR3 loop is CASSRGGQGVQPQHF. DNA of the CDR3: TGTGCCAGCAGCCGAGGTGGGCAGGGCGTCCAGCCCCAGCATTTT.